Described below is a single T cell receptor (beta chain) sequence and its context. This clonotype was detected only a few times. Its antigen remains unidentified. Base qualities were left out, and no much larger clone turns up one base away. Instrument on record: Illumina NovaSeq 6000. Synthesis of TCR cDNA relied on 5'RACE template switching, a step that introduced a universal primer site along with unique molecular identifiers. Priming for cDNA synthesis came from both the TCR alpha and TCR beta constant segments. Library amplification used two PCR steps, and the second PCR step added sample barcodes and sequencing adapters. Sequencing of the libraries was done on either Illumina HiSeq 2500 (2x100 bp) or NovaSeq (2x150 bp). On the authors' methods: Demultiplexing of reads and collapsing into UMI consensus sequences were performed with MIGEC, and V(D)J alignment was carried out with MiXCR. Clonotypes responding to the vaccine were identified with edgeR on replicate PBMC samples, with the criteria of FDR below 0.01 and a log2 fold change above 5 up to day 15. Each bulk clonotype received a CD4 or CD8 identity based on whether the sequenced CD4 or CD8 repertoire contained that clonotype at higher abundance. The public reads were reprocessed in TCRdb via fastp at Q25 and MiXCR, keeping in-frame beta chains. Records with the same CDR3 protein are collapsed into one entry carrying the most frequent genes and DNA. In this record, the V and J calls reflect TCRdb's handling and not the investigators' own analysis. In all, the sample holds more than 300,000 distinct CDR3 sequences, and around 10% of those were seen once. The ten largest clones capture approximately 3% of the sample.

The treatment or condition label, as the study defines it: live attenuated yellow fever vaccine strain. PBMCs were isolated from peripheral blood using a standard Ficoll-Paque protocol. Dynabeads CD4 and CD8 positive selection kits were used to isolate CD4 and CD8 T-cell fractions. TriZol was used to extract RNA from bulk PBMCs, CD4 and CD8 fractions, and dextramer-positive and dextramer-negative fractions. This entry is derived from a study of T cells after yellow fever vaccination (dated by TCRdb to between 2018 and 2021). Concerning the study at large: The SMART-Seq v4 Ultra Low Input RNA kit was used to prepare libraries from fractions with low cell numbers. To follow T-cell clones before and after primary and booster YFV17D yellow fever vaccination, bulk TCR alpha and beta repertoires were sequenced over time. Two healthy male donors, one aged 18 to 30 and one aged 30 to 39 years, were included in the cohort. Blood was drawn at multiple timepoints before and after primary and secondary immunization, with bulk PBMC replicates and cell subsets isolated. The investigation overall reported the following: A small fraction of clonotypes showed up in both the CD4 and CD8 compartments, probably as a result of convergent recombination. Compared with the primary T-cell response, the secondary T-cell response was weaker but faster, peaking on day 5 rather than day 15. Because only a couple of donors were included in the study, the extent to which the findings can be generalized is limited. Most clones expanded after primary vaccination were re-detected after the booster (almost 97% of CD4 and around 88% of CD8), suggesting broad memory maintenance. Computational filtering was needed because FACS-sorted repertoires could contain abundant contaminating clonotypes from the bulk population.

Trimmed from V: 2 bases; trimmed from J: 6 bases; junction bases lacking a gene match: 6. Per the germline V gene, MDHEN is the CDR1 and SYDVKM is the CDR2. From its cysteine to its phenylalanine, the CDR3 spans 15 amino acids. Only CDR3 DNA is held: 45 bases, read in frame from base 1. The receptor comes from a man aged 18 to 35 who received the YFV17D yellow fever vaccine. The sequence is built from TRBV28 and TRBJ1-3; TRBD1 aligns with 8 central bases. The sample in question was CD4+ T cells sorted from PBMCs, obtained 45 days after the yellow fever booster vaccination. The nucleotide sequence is TGTGCCAGCAGTTTACAGGGGGCGAATGAAAACACCATATATTTT. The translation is CASSLQGANENTIYF.